This T cell receptor beta chain was found in a study of T cells after yellow fever vaccination. V was clipped by 3 bases and J by 1 base, with 6 bases between them. This CDR3 is built from 12 residues. CDR1 is DFQATT and CDR2 is SNEGSKA in the germline V gene (reference sequence). TCRdb reprocessed the 5' RACE reads with MiXCR, giving one entry per CDR3 protein. The sample yields roughly 340,000 distinct CDR3 sequences, approximately 3.9% seen once. Here the sequenced sample was PBMCs, taken 5 days after the yellow fever booster vaccination. The TCR comes from a man younger than 35 who received the YFV17D yellow fever vaccine. The rearrangement links TRBV20-1 to TRBJ1-1, with D perhaps TRBD1 (5 bases). CDR3 loop: CSASGGNTEAFF. In DNA, the CDR3 is TGCAGTGCTAGCGGGGGGAACACTGAAGCTTTCTTT.